This T cell receptor beta chain was found in a study of Ad26.COV2.S vaccination and SARS-CoV-2 variants. The study, taken as a whole, reports: Vaccine recipients and placebo recipients showed similar non-spike TCR breadth. There was reportedly substantial breadth in spike-specific CD8+ and CD4+ T cell responses after vaccination.

The junction had 7 bases not matched to a gene; V was cut back by 7 bases and J by 0 bases. The germline gives CDR1 MNHEY, CDR2 SVGAGI. The CDR3 totals 15 residues. Treatment: roughly 18 received Ad26.COV2.S at low or high dose, single or two shots; roughly five received placebo; per-sample allocation not given. Sample collection was performed on day 63 after the first vaccine or placebo injection. For this clone: What it recognizes is unknown.

Data came from immunoSEQ multiplex PCR; TCRdb stores just in-frame clones and leaves some out. The sample gives about 400,000 clones, 70% to 90% of which show up once; around 3.6% is in the top ten. Sequenced material: peripheral blood, taken in a trial of Ad26.COV2.S vaccine versus placebo. The TCR was taken from a person aged 18-60 years who received the Ad26.COV2.S COVID-19 vaccine or a placebo. The chain combines TRBV6-5 with TRBJ1-1; 8 bases map to TRBD1. The chain's CDR3 is CASKKSDRVNTEAFF. Here the CDR3 DNA reads TGTGCCAGCAAGAAATCGGACAGGGTGAACACTGAAGCTTTCTTT.